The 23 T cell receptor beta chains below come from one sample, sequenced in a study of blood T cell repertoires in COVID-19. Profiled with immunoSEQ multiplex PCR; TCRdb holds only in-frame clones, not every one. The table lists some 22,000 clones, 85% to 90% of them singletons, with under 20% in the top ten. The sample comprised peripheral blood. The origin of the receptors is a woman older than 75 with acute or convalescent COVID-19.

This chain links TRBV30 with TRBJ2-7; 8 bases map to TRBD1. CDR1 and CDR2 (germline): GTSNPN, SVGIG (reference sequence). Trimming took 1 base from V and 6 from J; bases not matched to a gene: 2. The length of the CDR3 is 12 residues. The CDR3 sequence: CAWSGQGSEQYF. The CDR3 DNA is TGTGCCTGGAGTGGACAGGGGAGCGAGCAGTACTTC.

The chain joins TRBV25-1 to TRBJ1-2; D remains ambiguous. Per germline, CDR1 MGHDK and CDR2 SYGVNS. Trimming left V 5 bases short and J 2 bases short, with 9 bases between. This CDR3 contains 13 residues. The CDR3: CASSFSLNYGYTF. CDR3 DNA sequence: TGTGCCAGCAGTTTCTCCTTGAACTATGGCTACACCTTC.

CDR3 DNA sequence: TGTGCCAGCAGCTTAGCGGTTATAGCGGGAGGGCCGGATACGCAGTATTTT. Its protein product is CASSLAVIAGGPDTQYF. The chain uses TRBV7-2 and TRBJ2-3; TRBD2 matches at 11 bases. Trimming took 0 bases from V and 6 from J; bases not matched to a gene: 8. Germline loops: CDR1 SGHTA, CDR2 FQGNSA. The CDR3 extends over 17 amino acids.

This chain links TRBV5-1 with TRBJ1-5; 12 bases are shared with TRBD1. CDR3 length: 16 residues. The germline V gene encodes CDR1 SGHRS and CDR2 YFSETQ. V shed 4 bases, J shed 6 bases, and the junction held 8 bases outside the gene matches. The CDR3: CASSPGTGGLGQPQHF. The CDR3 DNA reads TGCGCCAGCAGCCCAGGGACAGGGGGCTTGGGTCAGCCCCAGCATTTT. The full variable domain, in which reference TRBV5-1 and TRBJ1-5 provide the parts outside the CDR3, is KAGVTQTPRYLIKTRGQQVTLSCSPISGHRSVSWYQQTPGQGLQFLFEYFSETQRNKGNFPGRFSGRQFSNSRSEMNVSTLELGDSALYLCASSPGTGGLGQPQHFGDGTRLSIL.

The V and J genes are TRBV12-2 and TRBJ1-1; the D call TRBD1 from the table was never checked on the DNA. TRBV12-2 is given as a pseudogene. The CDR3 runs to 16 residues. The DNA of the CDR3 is TGTGCAAGTCGCTTAGGGGCAAAACCTATGAACACTGAAGCTTTCTTT. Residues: CASRLGAKPMNTEAFF.

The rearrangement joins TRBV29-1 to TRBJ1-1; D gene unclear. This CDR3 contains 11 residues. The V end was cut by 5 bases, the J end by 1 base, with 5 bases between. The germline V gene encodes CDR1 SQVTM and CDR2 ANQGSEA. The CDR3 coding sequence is TGCAGCGTTTGGCAGAACACTGAAGCTTTCTTT. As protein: CSVWQNTEAFF. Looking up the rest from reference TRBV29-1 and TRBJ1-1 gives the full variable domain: SAVISQKPSRDICQRGTSLTIQCQVDSQVTMMFWYRQQPGQSLTLIATANQGSEATYESGFVIDKFPISRPNLTFSTLTVSNMSPEDSSIYLCSVWQNTEAFFGQGTRLTVV.

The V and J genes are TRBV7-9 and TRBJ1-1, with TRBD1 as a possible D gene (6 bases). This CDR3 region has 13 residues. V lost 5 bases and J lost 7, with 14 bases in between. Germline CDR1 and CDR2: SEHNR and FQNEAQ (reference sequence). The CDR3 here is CASSGRGVREAFF. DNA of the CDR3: TGTGCCAGCAGCGGGAGGGGGGTACGTGAAGCTTTCTTT. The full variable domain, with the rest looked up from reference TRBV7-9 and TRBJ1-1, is DTGVSQNPRHKITKRGQNVTFRCDPISEHNRLYWYRQTLGQGPEFLTYFQNEAQLEKSRLLSDRFSAERPKGSFSTLEIQRTEQGDSAMYLCASSGRGVREAFFGQGTRLTVV.

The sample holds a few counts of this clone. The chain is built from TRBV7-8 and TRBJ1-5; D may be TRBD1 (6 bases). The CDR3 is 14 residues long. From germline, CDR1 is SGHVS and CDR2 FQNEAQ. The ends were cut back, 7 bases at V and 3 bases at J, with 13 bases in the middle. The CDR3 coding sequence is TGTGCCAGCAACGATATGGGGGCCAATCAGCCCCAGCATTTT. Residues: CASNDMGANQPQHF. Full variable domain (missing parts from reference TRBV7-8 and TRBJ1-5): GAGVSQSPRYKVAKRGQDVALRCDPISGHVSLFWYQQALGQGPEFLTYFQNEAQLDKSGLPSDRFFAERPEGSVSTLKIQRTQQEDSAVYLCASNDMGANQPQHFGDGTRLSIL.

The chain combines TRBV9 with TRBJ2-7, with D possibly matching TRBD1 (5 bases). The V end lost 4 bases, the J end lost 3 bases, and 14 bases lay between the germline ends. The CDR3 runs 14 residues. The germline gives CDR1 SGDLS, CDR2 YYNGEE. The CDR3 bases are TGTGCCAGCAGCCCCAGAACAGGTTTCTACGAGCAGTACTTC. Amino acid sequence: CASSPRTGFYEQYF.

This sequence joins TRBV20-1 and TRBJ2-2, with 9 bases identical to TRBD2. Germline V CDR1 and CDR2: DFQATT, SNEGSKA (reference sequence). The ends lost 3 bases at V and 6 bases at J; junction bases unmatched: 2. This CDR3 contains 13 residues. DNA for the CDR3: TGCAGTGCTAGTCGCGGGAGGGCCGGGGAGCTGTTTTTT. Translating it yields CSASRGRAGELFF.

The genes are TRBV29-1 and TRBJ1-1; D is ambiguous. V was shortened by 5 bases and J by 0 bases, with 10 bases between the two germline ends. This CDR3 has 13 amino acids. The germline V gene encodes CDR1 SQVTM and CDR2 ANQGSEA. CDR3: CSVLSRMNTEAFF. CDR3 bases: TGCAGCGTTCTGAGCAGGATGAACACTGAAGCTTTCTTT.

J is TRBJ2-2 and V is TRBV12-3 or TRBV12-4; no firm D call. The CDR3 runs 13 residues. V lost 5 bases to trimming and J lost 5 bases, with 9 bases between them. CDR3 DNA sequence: TGTGCCAGCAGTCCGCGTCTTACCGGGGAGCTGTTTTTT. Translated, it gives CASSPRLTGELFF.

CDR3 DNA sequence: TGCACCAGCAGCCAAGATGAGCGGTCCAGCACAGATACGCAGTATTTT. The encoded protein is CTSSQDERSSTDTQYF. The J gene is TRBJ2-3, the V gene TRBV1; the table's D call, TRBD2, was not checked against the DNA. TRBV1 is designated a pseudogene. This CDR3 is 16 amino acids long.

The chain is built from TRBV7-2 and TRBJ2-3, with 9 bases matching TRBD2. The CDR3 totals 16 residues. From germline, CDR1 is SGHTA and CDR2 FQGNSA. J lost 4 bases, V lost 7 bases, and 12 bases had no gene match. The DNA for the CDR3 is TGTGCCAGCACCTCTTCTCGAGTAGCGGGAGCAGATACGCAGTATTTT. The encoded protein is CASTSSRVAGADTQYF.

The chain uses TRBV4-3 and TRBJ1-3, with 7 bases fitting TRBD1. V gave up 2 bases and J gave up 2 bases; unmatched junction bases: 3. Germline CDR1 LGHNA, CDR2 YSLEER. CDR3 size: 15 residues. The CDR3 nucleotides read TGCGCCAGCAGCCAACAGACAGGGCCTGGAAACACCATATATTTT. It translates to CASSQQTGPGNTIYF.

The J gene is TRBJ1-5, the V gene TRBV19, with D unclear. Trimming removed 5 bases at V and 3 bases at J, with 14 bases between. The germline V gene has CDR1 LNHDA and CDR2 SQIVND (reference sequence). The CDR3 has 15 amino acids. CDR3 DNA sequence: TGTGCCAGTAGTGCCATGGGCGGGCTCAATCAGCCCCAGCATTTT. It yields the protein CASSAMGGLNQPQHF.

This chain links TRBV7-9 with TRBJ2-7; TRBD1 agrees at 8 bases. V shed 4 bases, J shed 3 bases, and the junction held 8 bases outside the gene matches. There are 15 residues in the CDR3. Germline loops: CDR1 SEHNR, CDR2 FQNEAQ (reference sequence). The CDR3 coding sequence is TGTGCCAGCAGCTCGACCGACAGGGGAGGCTACGAGCAGTACTTC. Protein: CASSSTDRGGYEQYF.

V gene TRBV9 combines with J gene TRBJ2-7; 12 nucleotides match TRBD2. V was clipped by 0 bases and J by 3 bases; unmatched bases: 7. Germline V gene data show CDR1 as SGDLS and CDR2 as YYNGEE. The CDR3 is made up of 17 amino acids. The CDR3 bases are TGTGCCAGCAGCGTAGGTGGGGCTAGCGGGAGGGGCTACGAGCAGTACTTC. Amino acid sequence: CASSVGGASGRGYEQYF.

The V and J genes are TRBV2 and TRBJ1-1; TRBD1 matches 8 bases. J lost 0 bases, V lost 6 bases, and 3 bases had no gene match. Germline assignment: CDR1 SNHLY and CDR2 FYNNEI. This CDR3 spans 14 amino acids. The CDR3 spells CASSQGAVNTEAFF. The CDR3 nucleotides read TGTGCCAGCAGCCAGGGGGCTGTGAACACTGAAGCTTTCTTT.

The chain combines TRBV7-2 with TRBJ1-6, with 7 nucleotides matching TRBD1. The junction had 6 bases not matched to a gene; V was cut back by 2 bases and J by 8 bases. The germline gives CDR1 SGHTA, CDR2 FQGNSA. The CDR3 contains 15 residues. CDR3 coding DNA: TGTGCCAGCAGCTTATACCCAGGGGGACATTCACCCCTCCACTTT. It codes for CASSLYPGGHSPLHF.

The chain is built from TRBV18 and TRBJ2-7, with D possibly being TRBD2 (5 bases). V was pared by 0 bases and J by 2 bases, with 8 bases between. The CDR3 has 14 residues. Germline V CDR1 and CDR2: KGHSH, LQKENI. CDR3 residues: CASSPPRVTYEQYF. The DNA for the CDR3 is TGTGCCAGCTCACCACCGAGGGTCACCTACGAGCAGTACTTC. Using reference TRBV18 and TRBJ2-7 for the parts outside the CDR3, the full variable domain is NAGVMQNPRHLVRRRGQEARLRCSPMKGHSHVYWYRQLPEEGLKFMVYLQKENIIDESGMPKERFSAEFPKEGPSILRIQQVVRGDSAAYFCASSPPRVTYEQYFGPGTRLTVT.

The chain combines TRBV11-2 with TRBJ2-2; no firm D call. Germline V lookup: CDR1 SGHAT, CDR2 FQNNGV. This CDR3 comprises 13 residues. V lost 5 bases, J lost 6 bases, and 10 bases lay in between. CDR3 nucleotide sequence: TGTGCCAGCAGCCAAATACGGGCCGGGGAGCTGTTTTTT. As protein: CASSQIRAGELFF.

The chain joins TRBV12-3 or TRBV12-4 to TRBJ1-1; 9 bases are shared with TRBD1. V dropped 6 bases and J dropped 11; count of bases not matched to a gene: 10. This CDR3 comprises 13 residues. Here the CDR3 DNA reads TGTGCCAGCAGACCCTCGGGACAGGGTCGGGCTTTCTTT. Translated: CASRPSGQGRAFF.